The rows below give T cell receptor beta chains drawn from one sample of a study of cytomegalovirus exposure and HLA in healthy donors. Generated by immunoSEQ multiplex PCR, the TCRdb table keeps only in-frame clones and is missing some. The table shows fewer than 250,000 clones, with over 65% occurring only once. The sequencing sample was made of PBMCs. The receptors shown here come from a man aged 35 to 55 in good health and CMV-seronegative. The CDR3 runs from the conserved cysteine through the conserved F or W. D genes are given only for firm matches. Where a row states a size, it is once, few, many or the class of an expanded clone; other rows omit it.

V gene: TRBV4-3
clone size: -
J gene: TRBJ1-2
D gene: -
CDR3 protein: CASSQADRDWRGYTF
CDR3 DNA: TGCGCCAGCAGCCAAGCGGATCGGGACTGGAGGGGCTACACCTTC

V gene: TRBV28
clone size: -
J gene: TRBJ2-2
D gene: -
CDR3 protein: CASSFYSSTGELFF
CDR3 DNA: TGTGCCAGCAGTTTTTACAGCTCCACCGGGGAGCTGTTTTTT

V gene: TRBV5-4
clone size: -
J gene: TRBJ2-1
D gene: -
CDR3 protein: CASSFIEGGLNEQFF
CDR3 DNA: TGTGCCAGCAGCTTTATTGAAGGTGGGCTCAATGAGCAGTTCTTC

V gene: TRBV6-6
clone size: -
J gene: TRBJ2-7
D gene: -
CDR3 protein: CASSPPSAIYEQYF
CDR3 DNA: TGTGCCAGCAGCCCGCCTTCAGCGATCTACGAGCAGTACTTC

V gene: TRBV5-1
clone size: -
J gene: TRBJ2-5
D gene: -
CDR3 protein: CASSITTGRQETQYF
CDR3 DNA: TGCGCCAGCAGCATTACGACGGGGAGACAAGAGACCCAGTACTTC

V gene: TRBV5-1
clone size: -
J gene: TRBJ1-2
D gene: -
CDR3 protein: CASSLDGFYTF
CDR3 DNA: TGCGCCAGCAGCTTGGACGGGTTTTACACCTTC

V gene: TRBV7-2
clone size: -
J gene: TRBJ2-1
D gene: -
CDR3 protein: CASSLVGGGWNEQFF
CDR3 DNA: TGTGCCAGCAGCTTAGTGGGTGGGGGGTGGAATGAGCAGTTCTTC

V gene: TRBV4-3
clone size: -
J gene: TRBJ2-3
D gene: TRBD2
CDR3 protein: CASSQDTTSGSTDTQYF
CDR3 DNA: TGCGCCAGCAGCCAAGATACGACTAGCGGATCCACAGATACGCAGTATTTT

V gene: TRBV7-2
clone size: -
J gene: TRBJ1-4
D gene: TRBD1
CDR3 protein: CASSLGQGTNEKLFF
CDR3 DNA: TGTGCCAGCAGCCTGGGACAGGGAACTAATGAAAAACTGTTTTTT

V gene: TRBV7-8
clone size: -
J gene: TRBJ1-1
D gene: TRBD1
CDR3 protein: CASSLGDRLNTEAFF
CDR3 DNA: TGTGCCAGCAGCTTAGGGGACAGATTGAACACTGAAGCTTTCTTT

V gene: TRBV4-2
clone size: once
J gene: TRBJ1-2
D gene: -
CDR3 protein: CASSQGLGGYGYTF
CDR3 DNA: TGTGCCAGCAGCCAAGGACTCGGGGGCTATGGCTACACCTTC

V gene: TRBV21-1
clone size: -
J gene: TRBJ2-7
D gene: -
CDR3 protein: CASSNHRVHEQYF
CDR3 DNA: TGTGCCAGCAGCAATCACAGGGTCCACGAGCAGTACTTC

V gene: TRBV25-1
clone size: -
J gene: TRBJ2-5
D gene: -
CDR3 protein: CASTSLVGEGETQYF
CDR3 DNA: TGTGCCAGCACCTCTCTGGTCGGGGAAGGGGAGACCCAGTACTTC

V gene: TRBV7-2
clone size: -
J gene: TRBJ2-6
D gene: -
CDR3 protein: CASSLTPVSSGANVLTF
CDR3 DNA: TGTGCCAGCAGCCTGACACCGGTGAGCTCTGGGGCCAACGTCCTGACTTTC

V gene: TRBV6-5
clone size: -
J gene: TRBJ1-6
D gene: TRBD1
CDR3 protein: CASSLKDRGKSPLHF
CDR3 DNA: TGTGCCAGCAGTTTAAAGGACAGGGGAAAGTCACCCCTCCACTTT

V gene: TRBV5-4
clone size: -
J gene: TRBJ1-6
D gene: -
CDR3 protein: CAGGLGNSPLHF
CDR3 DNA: TGTGCCGGAGGGCTGGGAAATTCACCCCTCCACTTT

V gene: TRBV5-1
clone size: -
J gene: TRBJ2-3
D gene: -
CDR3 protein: CASSLTFGGTDTQYF
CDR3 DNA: TGCGCCAGCAGCTTAACCTTCGGCGGGACAGATACGCAGTATTTT

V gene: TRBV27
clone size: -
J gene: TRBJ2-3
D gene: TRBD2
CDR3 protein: CASRGLATDTQYF
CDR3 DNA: TGTGCCAGCAGGGGACTAGCGACAGATACGCAGTATTTT

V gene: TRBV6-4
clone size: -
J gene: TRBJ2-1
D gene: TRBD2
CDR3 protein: CASKLAGDYNEQFF
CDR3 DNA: TGTGCCAGTAAACTAGCGGGAGATTACAATGAGCAGTTCTTC

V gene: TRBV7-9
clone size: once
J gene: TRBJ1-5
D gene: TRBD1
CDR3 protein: CASSLGTGPFQPQHF
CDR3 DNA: TGTGCCAGCAGCTTAGGGACAGGCCCCTTTCAGCCCCAGCATTTT

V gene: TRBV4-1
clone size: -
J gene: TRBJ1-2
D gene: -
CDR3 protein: CASSQEGRVGGYTF
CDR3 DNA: TGCGCCAGCAGCCAAGAAGGGAGGGTGGGGGGCTACACCTTC

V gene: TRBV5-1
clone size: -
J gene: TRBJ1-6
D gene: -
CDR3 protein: CASSLGTELNSPLHF
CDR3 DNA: TGCGCCAGCAGCTTGGGGACAGAGCTAAATTCACCCCTCCACTTT

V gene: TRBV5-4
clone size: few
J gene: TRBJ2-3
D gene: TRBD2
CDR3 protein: CASTHPGLEGGTQYF
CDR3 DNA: TGTGCCAGCACCCATCCGGGACTAGAGGGGGGTACGCAGTATTTT

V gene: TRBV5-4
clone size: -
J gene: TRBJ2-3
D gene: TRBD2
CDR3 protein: CASSSGLAGEGDTQYF
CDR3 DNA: TGTGCCAGCAGCTCGGGGCTAGCGGGAGAAGGGGATACGCAGTATTTT

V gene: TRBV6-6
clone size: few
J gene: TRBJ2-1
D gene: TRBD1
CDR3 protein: CASSSPTGLKFF
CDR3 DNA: TGTGCCAGCAGTTCTCCGACAGGGTTAAAATTCTTC

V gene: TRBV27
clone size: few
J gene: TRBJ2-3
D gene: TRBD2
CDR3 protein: CASQGLAASTDTQYF
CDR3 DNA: TGTGCCAGCCAAGGACTAGCTGCTAGCACAGATACGCAGTATTTT

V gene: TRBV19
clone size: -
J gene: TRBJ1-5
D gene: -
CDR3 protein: CASSIDRYSNQPQHF
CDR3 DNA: TGTGCCAGTAGTATAGATAGATATAGCAATCAGCCCCAGCATTTT

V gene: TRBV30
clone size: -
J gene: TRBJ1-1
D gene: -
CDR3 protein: CAWSTGRNTEAFF
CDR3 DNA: TGTGCCTGGAGTACGGGGAGGAACACTGAAGCTTTCTTT

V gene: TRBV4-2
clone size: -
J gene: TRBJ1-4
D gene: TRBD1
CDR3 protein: CASSPDRGNEKLFF
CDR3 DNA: TGTGCCAGCAGCCCTGACAGGGGGAATGAAAAACTGTTTTTT

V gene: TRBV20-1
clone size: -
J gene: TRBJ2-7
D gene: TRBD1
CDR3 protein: CSASDRDEQYF
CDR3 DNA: TGCAGTGCCTCCGACAGGGACGAGCAGTACTTC

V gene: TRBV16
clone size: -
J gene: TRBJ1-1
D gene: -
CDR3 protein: CASSQEGNSVNTEAFF
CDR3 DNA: TGTGCCAGCAGCCAAGAGGGCAATTCAGTGAACACTGAAGCTTTCTTT

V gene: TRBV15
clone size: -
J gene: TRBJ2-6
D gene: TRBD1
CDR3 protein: CATSRDRDSSFSGANVLTF
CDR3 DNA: TGTGCCACCAGCAGAGATAGGGACAGCAGCTTCTCTGGGGCCAACGTCCTGACTTTC

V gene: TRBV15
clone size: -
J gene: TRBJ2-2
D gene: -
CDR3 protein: CATSRDYRGTNTGELFF
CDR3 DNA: TGTGCCACCAGCAGAGATTATAGAGGGACAAACACCGGGGAGCTGTTTTTT

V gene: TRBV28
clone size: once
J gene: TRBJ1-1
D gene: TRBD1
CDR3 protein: CASSLFSRGLDTEAFF
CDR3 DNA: TGTGCCAGCAGTTTATTCTCCAGGGGGCTGGACACTGAAGCTTTCTTT

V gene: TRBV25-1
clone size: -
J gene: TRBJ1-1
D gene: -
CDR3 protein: CASRRPGNTEAFF
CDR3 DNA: TGTGCCAGCAGAAGGCCAGGGAACACTGAAGCTTTCTTT

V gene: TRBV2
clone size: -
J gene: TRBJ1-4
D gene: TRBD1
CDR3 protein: CASSRTGVNEKLFF
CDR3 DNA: TGTGCCAGCAGTAGGACAGGAGTTAATGAAAAACTGTTTTTT

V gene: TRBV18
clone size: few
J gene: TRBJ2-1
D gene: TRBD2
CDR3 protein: CASSPSGSSYNEQFF
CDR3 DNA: TGTGCCAGCTCACCTAGCGGGAGCTCCTACAATGAGCAGTTCTTC

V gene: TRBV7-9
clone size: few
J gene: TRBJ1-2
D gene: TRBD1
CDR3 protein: CASSRDRTGGYTF
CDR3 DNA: TGTGCCAGCAGCCGGGACAGGACGGGGGGCTACACCTTC

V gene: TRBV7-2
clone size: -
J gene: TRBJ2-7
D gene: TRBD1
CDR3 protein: CASSPTGQGIYEQYF
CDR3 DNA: TGTGCCAGCAGTCCAACCGGACAGGGCATCTACGAGCAGTACTTC

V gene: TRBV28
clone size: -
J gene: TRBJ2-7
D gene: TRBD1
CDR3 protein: CASSFPGQGILYEQYF
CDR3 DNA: TGTGCCAGCAGTTTTCCGGGACAGGGGATATTGTACGAGCAGTACTTC

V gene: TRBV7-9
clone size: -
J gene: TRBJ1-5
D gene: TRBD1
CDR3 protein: CASRGQGGNQPQHF
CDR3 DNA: TGTGCCAGCAGAGGACAGGGGGGCAATCAGCCCCAGCATTTT

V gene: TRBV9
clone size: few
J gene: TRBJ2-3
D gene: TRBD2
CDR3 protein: CASSVGGLAGDTQYF
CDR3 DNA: TGTGCCAGCAGCGTCGGAGGACTAGCGGGGGATACGCAGTATTTT

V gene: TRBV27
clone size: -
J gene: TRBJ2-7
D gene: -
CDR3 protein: CASSLGRTYEQYF
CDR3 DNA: TGTGCCAGCAGTTTAGGCAGGACCTACGAGCAGTACTTC

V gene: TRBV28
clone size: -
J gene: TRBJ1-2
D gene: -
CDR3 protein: CASQGLGYTF
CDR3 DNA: TGTGCCAGCCAGGGGCTTGGCTACACCTTC

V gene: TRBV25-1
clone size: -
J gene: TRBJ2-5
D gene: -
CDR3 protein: CASSEWGSQETQYF
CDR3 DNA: TGTGCCAGCAGTGAATGGGGCAGCCAAGAGACCCAGTACTTC

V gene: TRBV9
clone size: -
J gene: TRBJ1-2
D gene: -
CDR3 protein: CASSQGRDGVWGYTF
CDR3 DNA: TGTGCCAGCAGCCAGGGGAGGGACGGCGTTTGGGGCTACACCTTC

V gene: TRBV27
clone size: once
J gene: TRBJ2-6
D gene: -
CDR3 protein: CASSFRGGANVLTF
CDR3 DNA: TGTGCCAGCAGTTTTAGAGGTGGGGCCAACGTCCTGACTTTC

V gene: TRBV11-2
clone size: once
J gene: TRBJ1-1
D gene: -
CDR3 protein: CASSPRDTLSHEAFF
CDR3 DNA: TGTGCCAGCAGCCCTCGGGACACCTTATCTCATGAAGCTTTCTTT

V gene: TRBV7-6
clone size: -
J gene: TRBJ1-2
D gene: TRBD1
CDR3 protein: CASSLGQGPNYGYTF
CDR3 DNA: TGTGCCAGCAGCCTCGGACAGGGCCCGAACTATGGCTACACCTTC

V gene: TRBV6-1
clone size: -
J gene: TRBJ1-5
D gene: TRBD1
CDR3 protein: CASSDYRDSYQPQHF
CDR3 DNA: TGTGCCAGCAGTGACTACCGGGACAGTTATCAGCCCCAGCATTTT

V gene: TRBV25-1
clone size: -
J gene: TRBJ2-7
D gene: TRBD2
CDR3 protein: CASSTSGKTLEQYF
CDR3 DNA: TGTGCCAGCAGTACCAGCGGGAAAACTCTCGAGCAGTACTTC

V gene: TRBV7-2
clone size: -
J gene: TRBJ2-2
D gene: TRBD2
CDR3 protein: CASSDFRTSGQTGELFF
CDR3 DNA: TGTGCCAGCAGCGATTTCCGGACTAGCGGGCAAACCGGGGAGCTGTTTTTT

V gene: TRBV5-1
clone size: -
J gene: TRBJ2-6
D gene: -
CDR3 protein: CASSSGQLSGANVLTF
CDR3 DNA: TGCGCCAGCAGTTCAGGACAGCTCTCTGGGGCCAACGTCCTGACTTTC

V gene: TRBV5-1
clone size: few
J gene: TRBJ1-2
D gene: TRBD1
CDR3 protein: CASSFNPGTGVNYGYTF
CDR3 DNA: TGCGCCAGCAGCTTCAATCCTGGGACAGGGGTTAACTATGGCTACACCTTC

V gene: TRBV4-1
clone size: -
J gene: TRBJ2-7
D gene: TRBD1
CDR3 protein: CASSQDRDRAIYEQYF
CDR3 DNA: TGCGCCAGCAGCCAAGATCGCGACAGGGCCATCTACGAGCAGTACTTC

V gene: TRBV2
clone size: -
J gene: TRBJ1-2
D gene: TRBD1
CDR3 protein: CASRTGGDFGGYTF
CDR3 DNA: TGTGCCAGCAGGACAGGGGGCGATTTCGGCGGCTACACCTTC

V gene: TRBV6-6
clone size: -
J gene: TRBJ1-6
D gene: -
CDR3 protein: CASSDRGESPLHF
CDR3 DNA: TGTGCCAGCAGCGATCGGGGTGAATCACCCCTCCACTTT

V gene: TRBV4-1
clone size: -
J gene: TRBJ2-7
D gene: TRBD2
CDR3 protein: CASSQGHTSGGHPYEQYF
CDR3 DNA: TGCGCCAGCAGCCAAGGTCACACCTCGGGGGGTCACCCCTACGAGCAGTACTTC

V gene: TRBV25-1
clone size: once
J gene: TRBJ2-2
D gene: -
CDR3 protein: CASSERGRGPGELFF
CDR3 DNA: TGTGCCAGCAGTGAGCGGGGTCGGGGTCCCGGGGAGCTGTTTTTT

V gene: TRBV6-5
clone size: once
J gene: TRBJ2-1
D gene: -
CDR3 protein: CASSATHPVLQFF
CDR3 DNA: TGTGCCAGCAGTGCCACCCACCCGGTTTTGCAGTTCTTC